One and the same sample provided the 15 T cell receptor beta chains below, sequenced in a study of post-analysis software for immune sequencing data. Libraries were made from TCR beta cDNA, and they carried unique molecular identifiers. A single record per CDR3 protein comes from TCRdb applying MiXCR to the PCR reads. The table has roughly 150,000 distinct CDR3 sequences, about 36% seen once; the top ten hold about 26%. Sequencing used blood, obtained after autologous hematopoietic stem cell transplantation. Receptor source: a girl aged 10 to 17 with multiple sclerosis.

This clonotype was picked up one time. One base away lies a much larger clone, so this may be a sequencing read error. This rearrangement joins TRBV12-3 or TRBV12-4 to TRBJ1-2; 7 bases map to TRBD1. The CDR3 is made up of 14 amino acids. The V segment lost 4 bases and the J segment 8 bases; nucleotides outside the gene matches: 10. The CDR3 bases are TGTGCCAGCAGTTCACCGGACAGGCCTCGGGGCTACACCTTC. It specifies CASSSPDRPRGYTF.

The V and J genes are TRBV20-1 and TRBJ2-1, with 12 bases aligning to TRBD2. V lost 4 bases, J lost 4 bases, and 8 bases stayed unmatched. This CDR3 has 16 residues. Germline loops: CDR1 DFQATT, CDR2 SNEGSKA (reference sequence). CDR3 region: CSATRTSGAWYNEQFF. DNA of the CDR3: TGCAGTGCTACACGGACTAGCGGGGCGTGGTACAATGAGCAGTTCTTC.

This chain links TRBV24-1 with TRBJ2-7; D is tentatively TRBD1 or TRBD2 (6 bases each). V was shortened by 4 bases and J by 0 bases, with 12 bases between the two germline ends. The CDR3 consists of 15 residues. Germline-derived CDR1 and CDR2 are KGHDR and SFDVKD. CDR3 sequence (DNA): TGTGCCACCAGTGAACCGGGGGCCAGCTCCTACGAGCAGTACTTC. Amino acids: CATSEPGASSYEQYF.

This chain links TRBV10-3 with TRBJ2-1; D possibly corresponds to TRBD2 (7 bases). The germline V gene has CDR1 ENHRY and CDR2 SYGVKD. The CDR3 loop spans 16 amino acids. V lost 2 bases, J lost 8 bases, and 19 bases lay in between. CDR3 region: CAISEGRGTVLDEQFF. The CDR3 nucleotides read TGTGCCATCAGTGAGGGGAGGGGGACTGTTTTAGATGAGCAGTTCTTC.

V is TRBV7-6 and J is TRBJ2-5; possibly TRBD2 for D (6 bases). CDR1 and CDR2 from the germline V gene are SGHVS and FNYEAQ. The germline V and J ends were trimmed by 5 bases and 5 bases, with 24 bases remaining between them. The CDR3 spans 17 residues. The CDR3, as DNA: TGTGCCAGCAGCCCCAAGGGAGGTCACGGGGTGCGGGAGACCCAGTACTTC. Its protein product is CASSPKGGHGVRETQYF. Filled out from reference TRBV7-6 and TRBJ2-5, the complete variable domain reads GAGVSQSPRYKVTKRGQDVALRCDPISGHVSLYWYRQALGQGPEFLTYFNYEAQQDKSGLPNDRFSAERPEGSISTLTIQRTEQRDSAMYRCASSPKGGHGVRETQYFGPGTRLLVL.

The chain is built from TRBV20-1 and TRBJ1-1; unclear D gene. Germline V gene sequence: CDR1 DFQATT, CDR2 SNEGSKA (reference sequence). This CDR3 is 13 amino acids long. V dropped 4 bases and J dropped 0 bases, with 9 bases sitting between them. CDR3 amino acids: CSATLTVNTEAFF. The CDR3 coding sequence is TGCAGTGCTACCCTTACAGTGAACACTGAAGCTTTCTTT.

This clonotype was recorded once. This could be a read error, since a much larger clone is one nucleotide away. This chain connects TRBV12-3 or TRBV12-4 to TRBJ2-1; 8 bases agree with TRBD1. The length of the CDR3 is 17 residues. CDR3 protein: CASSPPGQVSSCNEQFF. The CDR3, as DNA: TGTGCCAGCAGTCCGCCGGGACAGGTGAGCTCCTGCAATGAGCAGTTCTTC.

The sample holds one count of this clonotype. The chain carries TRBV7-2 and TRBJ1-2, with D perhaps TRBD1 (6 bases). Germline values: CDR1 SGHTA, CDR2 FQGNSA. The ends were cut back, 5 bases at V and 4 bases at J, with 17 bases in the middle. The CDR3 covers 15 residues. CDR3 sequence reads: CASSRQRGSGYGYTF. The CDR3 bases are TGTGCCAGCAGCCGCCAGAGGGGGAGCGGCTATGGCTACACCTTC.

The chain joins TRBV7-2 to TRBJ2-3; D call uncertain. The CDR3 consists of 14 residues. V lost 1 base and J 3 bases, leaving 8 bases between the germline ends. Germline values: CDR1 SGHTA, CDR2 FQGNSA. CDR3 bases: TGTGCCAGCAGCTTAGGAGGATTGACAGATACGCAGTATTTT. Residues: CASSLGGLTDTQYF.

The CDR3 nucleotides are TGTGCCAGCAGCTTACTCGTACTAGCGCCTATCACAGATACGCAGTATTTT. Its translation: CASSLLVLAPITDTQYF. The rearrangement uses TRBV7-2 and TRBJ2-3; 7 bases match TRBD2. Per the germline V gene, CDR1 is SGHTA and CDR2 is FQGNSA. The J segment lost 2 bases and the V segment lost 2 bases, leaving 10 bases of the junction unmatched. The CDR3 covers 17 residues.

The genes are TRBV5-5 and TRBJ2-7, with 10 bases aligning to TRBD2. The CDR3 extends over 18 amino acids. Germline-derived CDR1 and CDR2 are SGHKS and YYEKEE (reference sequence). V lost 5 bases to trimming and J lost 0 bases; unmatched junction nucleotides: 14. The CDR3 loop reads CASSPDGTSAYLSYEQYF. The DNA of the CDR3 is TGTGCCAGCAGTCCCGACGGGACTAGCGCGTACCTCTCCTACGAGCAGTACTTC.

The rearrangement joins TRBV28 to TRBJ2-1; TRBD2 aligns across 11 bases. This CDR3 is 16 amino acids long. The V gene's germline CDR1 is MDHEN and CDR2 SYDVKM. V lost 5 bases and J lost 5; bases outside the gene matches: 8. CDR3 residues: CASSALSGRENNEQFF. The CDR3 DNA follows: TGTGCCAGCAGTGCGCTTAGCGGGAGGGAAAACAATGAGCAGTTCTTC. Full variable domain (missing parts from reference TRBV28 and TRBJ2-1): DVKVTQSSRYLVKRTGEKVFLECVQDMDHENMFWYRQDPGLGLRLIYFSYDVKMKEKGDIPEGYSVSREKKERFSLILESASTNQTSMYLCASSALSGRENNEQFFGPGTRLTVL.

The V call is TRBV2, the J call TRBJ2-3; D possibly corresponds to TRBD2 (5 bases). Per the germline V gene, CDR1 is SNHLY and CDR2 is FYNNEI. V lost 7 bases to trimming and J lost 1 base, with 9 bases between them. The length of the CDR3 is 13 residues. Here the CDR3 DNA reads TGTGCCAGCAATGGCGGGCGCACAGATACGCAGTATTTT. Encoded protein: CASNGGRTDTQYF.

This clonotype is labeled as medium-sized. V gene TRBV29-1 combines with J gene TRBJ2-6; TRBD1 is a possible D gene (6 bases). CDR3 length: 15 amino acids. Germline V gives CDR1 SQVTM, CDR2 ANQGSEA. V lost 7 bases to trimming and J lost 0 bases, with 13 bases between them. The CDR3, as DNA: TGCAGCGCTAGGACAGTGAGCTCTGGGGCCAACGTCCTGACTTTC. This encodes CSARTVSSGANVLTF.

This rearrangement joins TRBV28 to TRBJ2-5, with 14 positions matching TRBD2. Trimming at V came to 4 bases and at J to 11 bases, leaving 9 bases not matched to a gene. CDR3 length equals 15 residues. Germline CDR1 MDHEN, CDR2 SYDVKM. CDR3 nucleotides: TGTGCCAGCAGTTCGCTGGGGACTAGCGGGAGCGGGCAGTACTTC. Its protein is CASSSLGTSGSGQYF.